This T cell receptor beta chain stems from a study of blood T cells in healthy people across ages (dated by TCRdb to 2013 to 2016). Study-wide context: In model experiments, template switching captured about one uniquely barcoded TCR beta cDNA molecule for every two T cells. Donors of different ages were randomly distributed across sequencing lanes to avoid experimental bias. Four age groups were formed from the donors: young (average about 17 years), middle-aged (just under 40), aged (under 70) and long-lived (about 75). Two additional independent replicas of 1 million unique cDNA reads from the same blood draw were analyzed for two donors (one aged 18 to 29 and one aged 80 or older). Using deep sequencing normalized with unique cDNA molecular identifiers, the study measured how TCR beta repertoire diversity changes with age.

Library creation used 5' RACE. Sequencer: Illumina HiSeq 2500. A second PCR of about 6 to 11 cycles was performed with a sample-barcoded 5' primer and a J-beta primer mix. A unique molecular identifier was introduced onto each TCR beta cDNA molecule by a template-switch 5' adaptor carrying 12 random nucleotides. Each sample yielded at least 2.5 million CDR3-containing paired-end reads. First-strand cDNA synthesis was performed from all RNA using the Mint cDNA synthesis kit, with priming by a TRBC-specific oligonucleotide. After uracil-DNA glycosylase treatment, a first 18-cycle PCR used universal primers M1SS and BC2_uni_R on all cDNA. On the study's bioinformatics: Each sample was normalized by randomly selecting 1 million high-quality reads, each carrying a distinct molecular identifier. Reads sharing molecular identifiers were discarded rather than binned into consensus sequences. MiTCR, with a Q25 quality threshold and the strictest error-elimination algorithm, was used for CDR3 identification, clonotype clustering and error correction. A nonparametric unseen species model with Euler transformation was used to estimate lower-bound total TCR beta diversity. The raw public reads went through TCRdb reprocessing: fastp at Q25, MiXCR clone calling, in-frame beta chains kept. For every CDR3 protein sequence, its rows merge into one entry that carries the most common genes and DNA. The V and J calls, along with clone size, are taken from TCRdb and not from the paper's own processing. A total of around 1.7 million distinct CDR3 sequences appear in this sample, over 25% of them only once. The top ten clonotypes cover about 8% of the sample.

The 35 to 40 donors, aged about 6 to 95 years, were systemically healthy Caucasian individuals from Russia. Ten milliliters of peripheral blood were drawn from each donor into EDTA-treated Vacutainer tubes. Ficoll-Paque density-gradient centrifugation was used to isolate PBMCs, with at least 7 million per sample. Total RNA was extracted from PBMCs with Trizol reagent, with at least 6 micrograms obtained per sample. For every donor, flow cytometry on a PBMC aliquot measured the percentage of naive CD45RAhigh/CD27high T cells. This clonotype was picked up many times. The antigen it recognizes is unknown. No per-base quality is available; no much larger clone lies one base away. V sheds 3 bases and J sheds 4 bases, leaving 9 bases between their ends. The CDR3 measures 13 amino acids from cysteine to phenylalanine. Just the 39-base CDR3 DNA is kept, in frame starting at base 1. The paper's findings and limits, for the study overall: Because profiling used bulk unsorted PBMCs, naive and antigen-experienced compartments could not be compared conclusively. Estimates of total diversity based on one million sequenced T cells were regarded as lower bounds and as underestimates. As age increased, observed TCR beta diversity per million T cells dropped in a roughly linear way, and a significant reduction was already evident by age 40. Because the CMV infection status of the donors was unknown, age-related changes in expanded clonotypes may potentially have been confounded. The long-lived group showed more naive CD4+ T cells, fewer expanded clones and increased TCR diversity than the aged group, suggesting age selection. A strong correlation was found between observed TCR beta diversity and the percentage of naive T cells measured by flow cytometry.

The receptor chain draws on TRBV12-3 or TRBV12-4 and TRBJ1-2, with no D gene named confidently. This TCR came from a woman aged 30 to 39 in good health. The source material was blood. The CDR3 corresponds to CASSFASSYGYTF. The nucleotide sequence is given as TGTGCCAGCAGTTTTGCCTCATCCTATGGCTACACCTTC.